This T cell receptor (beta chain) was identified in a study of control samples from healthy donors and cancer patients (dated by TCRdb to 2020 to 2021). Library preparation used the immunoSEQ multiplex PCR assay. TCRdb mirrors the immuneACCESS table, restricted to in-frame sequences. Some clones are absent from its copies; in checked studies, under half trace to an unresolved V gene, and the reason for the others is unknown. The sample has 90,000 to 140,000 clones on record, about 83% of them singletons. Together, the top ten hold about 12% of the sample. In this sample, this clone turned up once. Which antigen it targets is not known. Per-base quality was not reported, and no clone a single base away is much larger than it. V loses 6 bases, J loses 0 bases, and the germline ends lie 9 bases apart. The CDR3, from cysteine to phenylalanine, totals 14 residues. Kept here is only the CDR3 DNA, which spans 42 bases and is read in frame from base 1. The germline V gene (reference sequence) gives CDR1 as LNHDA and CDR2 as SQIVND.

The chain joins TRBV19 to TRBJ1-3; the D gene cannot be named for sure. This clonotype was sampled from a woman between 45 and 65 years old in good health. The sample was blood. The DNA reads as follows: TGTGCCAGTAGCGGCGGTTTCTCTGGAAACACCATATATTTT. Its product reads: CASSGGFSGNTIYF. Here the CDR3 is joined to the reference TRBV19 and TRBJ1-3 genes, and the full variable domain is: DGGITQSPKYLFRKEGQNVTLSCEQNLNHDAMYWYRQDPGQGLRLIYYSQIVNDFQKGDIAEGYSVSREKKESFPLTVTSAQKNPTAFYLCASSGGFSGNTIYFGEGSWLTVV.